A single sample gave rise to the 31 T cell receptor beta chains below, sequenced in a study of T cells in Graves' hyperthyroidism and ophthalmopathy (dated by TCRdb to about 2019). The library was prepared using multiplex PCR. TCRdb records Illumina HiSeq 2000 as the sequencer. The TCR beta CDR3 regions were amplified from RNA transcripts. The first round of RT-PCR for the TCR CDR3 was performed with the HTBI primer set and the Qiagen OneStep RT-PCR kit. TCRdb trimmed public reads at Q25 via fastp, called clones via MiXCR and kept in-frame beta chains. Every distinct CDR3 protein forms one entry, paired with its most common genes and DNA. This sample is represented by around 500,000 distinct CDR3 sequences; 15% to 20% of them were singletons. Approximately 32% of the sample lies in the top ten. The sample consisted of blood. The receptors shown here come from a woman younger than 45 with Graves' ophthalmopathy.

This clonotype was counted ten times or more. The chain uses TRBV7-3 and TRBJ2-5; 8 positions match TRBD2. J gave up 7 bases and V 2 bases, and 9 bases lay outside the gene matches. This CDR3 contains 15 residues. Germline V lookup: CDR1 SGHTA, CDR2 FQGTGA. The chain's CDR3 is CASSLLGSGMRTQYF. CDR3 nucleotide sequence: TGTGCCAGCAGCTTATTGGGTAGCGGGATGAGGACCCAGTACTTC.

The chain joins TRBV28 to TRBJ2-7; 8 bases line up with TRBD1. The CDR3 is 15 residues long. Losses at the gene ends were 6 bases for V and 2 bases for J; bases not matched to a gene: 9. The germline CDR1 and CDR2 sequences are MDHEN and SYDVKM. The CDR3 is CASSTLTGGTYEQYF. In DNA, the CDR3 is TGTGCCAGCAGCACCCTCACAGGGGGAACCTACGAGCAGTACTTC.

There are many counts of this clonotype. This chain links TRBV28 with TRBJ1-2, with D hard to call. CDR1 is MDHEN, CDR2 SYDVKM, per germline. The CDR3 sequence is 14 residues long. Trimming pared 3 bases from V and 4 bases from J, leaving 12 bases between. The CDR3 bases are TGTGCCAGCAGTTTCCTTAACCTGGCCTATGGCTACACCTTC. Its protein is CASSFLNLAYGYTF.

This clonotype was detected many times. This rearrangement joins TRBV30 to TRBJ2-1, with no clear D. The V end lost 8 bases, the J end lost 0 bases, and 17 bases lay between the germline ends. CDR3 length equals 15 residues. Germline V gene sequence: CDR1 GTSNPN, CDR2 SVGIG (reference sequence). The DNA of the CDR3 is TGTGCCCTCGCCGGACGGTCGGGCTCCTACAATGAGCAGTTCTTC. It yields the protein CALAGRSGSYNEQFF.

This clonotype was seen more than once but under ten times. V gene TRBV5-5 combines with J gene TRBJ1-6; D gene ambiguous. Germline V CDR1 and CDR2: SGHKS, YYEKEE (reference sequence). V lost 2 bases and J lost 0, with 6 bases in between. CDR3 size: 15 residues. CDR3 in DNA: TGTGCCAGCAGCTTAGAGAGCTCCTATAATTCACCCCTCCACTTT. Protein: CASSLESSYNSPLHF.

At least ten counts were recorded for this clonotype. This chain uses TRBV28 with TRBJ2-4; D remains unclear. The CDR3 is 15 residues long. In germline, CDR1 is MDHEN, CDR2 SYDVKM. V lost 5 bases, J lost 0 bases, and 11 bases lay in between. The CDR3 is CASSMGSQAKNIQYF. CDR3 nucleotides: TGTGCCAGCAGTATGGGGTCCCAAGCCAAAAACATTCAGTACTTC. Looking up the rest from reference TRBV28 and TRBJ2-4 gives the full variable domain: DVKVTQSSRYLVKRTGEKVFLECVQDMDHENMFWYRQDPGLGLRLIYFSYDVKMKEKGDIPEGYSVSREKKERFSLILESASTNQTSMYLCASSMGSQAKNIQYFGAGTRLSVL.

This clonotype was recorded many times. The CDR3: CAWDRFSGTTNEKLFF. The CDR3 bases are TGTGCCTGGGACAGATTCTCCGGGACTACTAATGAAAAACTGTTTTTT. The rearrangement links TRBV30 to TRBJ1-4; perhaps TRBD1 as D (5 bases). CDR3 length equals 16 residues. Germline V gene sequence: CDR1 GTSNPN, CDR2 SVGIG (reference sequence). With 5 bases removed from V and 2 bases from J, the gap between germline ends came to 18 bases.

Note on this clonotype: This may come from a read error, since a much larger clone is one base off. This chain links TRBV29-1 with TRBJ2-3; tentatively, D is TRBD1 or TRBD2 (6 bases each). The CDR3 length is 18 residues. Germline V gene sequence: CDR1 SQVTM, CDR2 ANQGSEA. The CDR3 spells CSVEIFAGTRSSTDAQYF. The CDR3 DNA reads TGCAGCGTTGAGATTTTCGCGGGGACAAGATCTAGCACAGATGCGCAGTATTTT.

Notes on this clonotype: This may arise from a read error, as a much more abundant clone is one base away. No conserved phenylalanine or tryptophan ends this CDR3, so it is likely a read error. CDR3 sequence (DNA): TGTGCCAGCATGAAAGTCAGGGCGTACGGAAACACCATATATGTT. Protein sequence: CASMKVRAYGNTIYV. J is TRBJ1-3 and V is TRBV28, with D possibly TRBD1 on 5 matching bases. V was cut by 7 bases and J by 4 bases, with 17 bases left in between. CDR1 is MDHEN and CDR2 is SYDVKM in the germline V gene. This CDR3 comprises 15 residues.

V gene TRBV6-2 or TRBV6-3 combines with J gene TRBJ1-2; no definite D call. The V gene's germline CDR1 is MNHEY and CDR2 SVGEGT. This CDR3 contains 12 residues. The V end was cut by 0 bases, the J end by 7 bases, with 6 bases between. The CDR3 loop is CASSYSSSGYTF. The CDR3 coding sequence is TGTGCCAGCAGTTACTCTTCGAGTGGCTACACCTTC.

This clonotype has at least ten counts. This sequence joins TRBV2 and TRBJ2-3; D may be TRBD1 (6 bases). The CDR3 is 14 amino acids. V lost 6 bases and J lost 2, with 12 bases in between. In germline, CDR1 is SNHLY, CDR2 FYNNEI. The CDR3 DNA follows: TGTGCCAGCAGCCAGGGACACACCACAGATACGCAGTATTTT. It codes for CASSQGHTTDTQYF.

This clonotype was observed many times. The chain is built from TRBV27 and TRBJ2-5; 13 bases are shared with TRBD2. The V segment lost 8 bases and the J segment 4 bases; nucleotides outside the gene matches: 4. The CDR3 loop spans 14 amino acids. Germline V CDR1 and CDR2: MNHEY, SMNVEV (reference sequence). CDR3 sequence: CASRGLAGRETQYF. The CDR3 nucleotides read TGTGCCAGCCGGGGACTAGCGGGAAGAGAGACCCAGTACTTC.

This clonotype was picked up many times. This chain joins TRBV6-2 or TRBV6-3 and TRBJ1-1, with D possibly matching TRBD1 (6 bases). V was pared by 7 bases and J by 1 base, with 16 bases between. This CDR3 has 15 amino acids. Germline assignment: CDR1 MNHEY and CDR2 SVGEGT. The CDR3 reads CASTAPGHRNTEAFF. The CDR3 DNA follows: TGTGCCAGCACCGCCCCGGGACACCGGAACACTGAAGCTTTCTTT.

J is TRBJ2-1 and V is TRBV14; TRBD2 matches 8 bases. This CDR3 is 15 amino acids long. After removal of 2 bases from V and 5 bases from J, the junction contained 5 bases not matched to a gene. Germline V gene data show CDR1 as SGHDN and CDR2 as FVKESK. In DNA, the CDR3 is TGTGCCAGCAGCCAACTAGCGGGCTGGGACAATGAGCAGTTCTTC. Protein: CASSQLAGWDNEQFF.

This CDR3 reads CASSYAGRIAKNIQYF. Here the CDR3 DNA reads TGTGCCAGCAGTTACGCCGGGAGGATAGCCAAAAACATTCAGTACTTC. The chain has TRBV12-3 or TRBV12-4 and TRBJ2-4; 7 bases agree with TRBD2. The CDR3 sequence is 16 residues long. The ends lost 4 bases at V and 0 bases at J; junction bases unmatched: 6.

This clonotype was recorded at least ten times. This chain uses TRBV28 with TRBJ2-7, with 7 bases aligning to TRBD1. The CDR3 contains 15 residues. The trim removed 6 bases at V and 4 bases at J, leaving 12 bases unmatched. The germline V gene encodes CDR1 MDHEN and CDR2 SYDVKM. The CDR3 DNA sequence: TGTGCCAGCAGCTTGCAAAAGGGACAGAGATACGAGCAGTACTTC. The encoded protein is CASSLQKGQRYEQYF.

This clonotype was detected only a few times. The CDR3 is CSASYMNTEAFF. CDR3 nucleotides: TGCAGTGCTAGTTATATGAACACTGAAGCTTTCTTT. V gene TRBV20-1 combines with J gene TRBJ1-1, with D unresolved. The germline V gene encodes CDR1 DFQATT and CDR2 SNEGSKA (reference sequence). Between the trimmed V and J ends, which lost 3 bases and 0 bases, there was a span of 5 bases. The CDR3 is made up of 12 amino acids.

The rearrangement uses TRBV7-9 and TRBJ2-6, with 7 nucleotides matching TRBD1. Germline-derived CDR1 and CDR2 are SEHNR and FQNEAQ (reference sequence). This CDR3 has 17 residues. Unmatched junction bases numbered 9, after V lost 3 bases and J lost 4 bases. CDR3 amino acids: CASSFGQVYRGANVLTF. CDR3 coding DNA: TGTGCCAGCAGCTTTGGACAGGTGTATCGGGGGGCCAACGTCCTGACTTTC.

Comments on this clonotype: A much larger clone is a single base away; this may be a read error. The chain is built from TRBV3-1 and TRBJ1-1; no definite D call. The CDR3 contains 13 residues. CDR1 is LGHDT and CDR2 is YNNKEL in the germline V gene (reference sequence). The chain's CDR3 is CVSSQDKVTEAFF. CDR3 in DNA: TGTGTCAGCAGCCAAGATAAGGTCACTGAAGCTTTCTTT.

The chain has TRBV7-9 and TRBJ2-7; 8 positions match TRBD1. Trimming cost V 5 bases and J 1 base; bases outside gene matches: 7. The CDR3 length is 15 residues. The germline V gene encodes CDR1 SEHNR and CDR2 FQNEAQ (reference sequence). The CDR3 loop is CASSPRQGTSYEQYF. Here the CDR3 DNA reads TGTGCCAGCAGCCCCCGACAGGGGACATCCTACGAGCAGTACTTC.

This clonotype was detected a few times. The rearrangement uses TRBV2 and TRBJ1-5; D ambiguous. V gave up 6 bases and J gave up 4 bases, with 10 bases separating them. Germline-derived CDR1 and CDR2 are SNHLY and FYNNEI. The CDR3 contains 13 residues. CDR3: CASSPETNQPQHF. CDR3 bases: TGTGCCAGCAGCCCAGAAACAAATCAGCCCCAGCATTTT.

This rearrangement joins TRBV2 to TRBJ2-2; D is ambiguous. This CDR3 is built from 16 residues. CDR1 and CDR2 (germline): SNHLY, FYNNEI. V shed 6 bases and J shed 4 bases, with 18 bases lying between them. This CDR3 reads CASRPGAIEGTGELFF. DNA of the CDR3: TGTGCCAGCAGGCCAGGAGCGATCGAAGGCACCGGGGAGCTGTTTTTT. Full variable domain (rest looked up from reference TRBV2 and TRBJ2-2): EPEVTQTPSHQVTQMGQEVILRCVPISNHLYFYWYRQILGQKVEFLVSFYNNEISEKSEIFDDQFSVERPDGSNFTLKIRSTKLEDSAMYFCASRPGAIEGTGELFFGEGSRLTVL.

This chain uses TRBV7-8 with TRBJ1-2; no clear D. Per germline, CDR1 SGHVS and CDR2 FQNEAQ. The V and J ends lost 1 base and 8 bases respectively, with 17 bases between them. The CDR3 sequence is 15 residues long. The CDR3 sequence: CASSLVTMGDGGYTF. The DNA for the CDR3 is TGTGCCAGCAGCTTAGTGACAATGGGCGACGGGGGCTACACCTTC.

This clonotype was seen a few times. The CDR3 sequence is CASSYTGYEQFF. The CDR3 nucleotides are TGTGCCAGCAGTTATACGGGCTATGAGCAGTTCTTC. The V and J genes are TRBV12-3 or TRBV12-4 and TRBJ2-1; unclear D gene. The V end was cut by 4 bases, the J end by 8 bases, with 9 bases between. The CDR3 runs 12 residues.

The sample holds many counts of this clonotype. This chain connects TRBV27 to TRBJ1-2, with D unclear. Deletions cut 5 bases from V and 4 bases from J, with 8 bases between. Germline loops: CDR1 MNHEY, CDR2 SMNVEV (reference sequence). The CDR3 consists of 12 residues. The CDR3: CASSRMGYGYTF. The CDR3 DNA sequence: TGTGCCAGCAGTCGAATGGGCTATGGCTACACCTTC.

The CDR3 nucleotides are TGTGCCACCAACCAACAGGGGCCACCCTACGAGCAGTACTTC. This encodes CATNQQGPPYEQYF. This chain uses TRBV6-1 with TRBJ2-7, with 7 bases aligning to TRBD1. Trimming cost V 10 bases and J 2 bases; bases outside gene matches: 11. CDR1 MNHNS and CDR2 SASEGT come from the germline V gene. This CDR3 is 14 amino acids long.

This chain joins TRBV14 and TRBJ2-1, with a possible D match to TRBD1 (7 bases). The germline CDR1 and CDR2 sequences are SGHDN and FVKESK. The CDR3 runs 16 residues. Trimming cost V 5 bases and J 0 bases, with 14 bases left between them. This chain's CDR3 is CASSRNQGGSYNEQFF. The CDR3 DNA sequence: TGTGCCAGCAGCAGAAATCAGGGGGGCTCCTACAATGAGCAGTTCTTC.

The rearrangement joins TRBV7-2 to TRBJ2-1, with 9 positions matching TRBD2. V was clipped by 6 bases and J by 0 bases; unmatched bases: 6. CDR3 length: 16 amino acids. Germline V lookup: CDR1 SGHTA, CDR2 FQGNSA. The CDR3 coding sequence is TGTGCCAGCAGTCGCGATAGCGGGAGCTCCTACAATGAGCAGTTCTTC. It translates to CASSRDSGSSYNEQFF.

This clonotype was detected ten times or more. V usage is TRBV18 and J usage is TRBJ2-5; a weak D match, TRBD1 (5 bases). Germline V gene sequence: CDR1 KGHSH, CDR2 LQKENI. V was pared by 3 bases and J by 4 bases, with 9 bases between. The CDR3 contains 13 residues. CDR3 coding DNA: TGTGCCAGCTCACCGGGGCCGGTAGAGACCCAGTACTTC. Residues: CASSPGPVETQYF.

This clonotype was detected only a few times. The chain recombines TRBV28 with TRBJ1-5; 11 bases line up with TRBD1. Germline lookup yields CDR1 MDHEN and CDR2 SYDVKM. V dropped 5 bases and J dropped 9; count of bases not matched to a gene: 6. The CDR3 extends over 14 amino acids. The CDR3 spells CASSIGQGARPQHF. The CDR3 DNA reads TGTGCCAGCAGTATAGGACAGGGGGCTCGGCCCCAGCATTTT.

The chain links TRBV7-3 to TRBJ2-2; 10 bases line up with TRBD2. CDR1 is SGHTA and CDR2 is FQGTGA in the germline V gene. V lost 5 bases and J lost 4; bases outside the gene matches: 7. The CDR3 covers 16 residues. Written as DNA, the CDR3 is TGTGCCAGCAGCCTTGGGACTAGCGCGAGCACCGGGGAGCTGTTTTTT. Protein product: CASSLGTSASTGELFF. The full variable domain, completed using reference TRBV7-3 and TRBJ2-2, is GAGVSQTPSNKVTEKGKYVELRCDPISGHTALYWYRQSLGQGPEFLIYFQGTGAADDSGLPNDRFFAVRPEGSVSTLKIQRTERGDSAVYLCASSLGTSASTGELFFGEGSRLTVL.